The TCR beta chain under discussion was sequenced for a study of blood T cells in healthy people across ages. The CDR3 contains 13 residues. The germline CDR1 and CDR2 sequences are SSHAT and FNYEAQ (reference sequence). This clonotype was recorded many times. One junction end does not reproduce the germline sequence, and a read error may be involved. Next came a second PCR, run for about 7 to 12 cycles, which used a sample-barcoded 5' primer along with a J-beta primer mix. Each CDR3 protein gets one entry after TCRdb re-called the 5' RACE reads with MiXCR. The profile shows 1,800,000 or so distinct CDR3 sequences, about 39% of them singletons.

Input material: blood. The clonotype was recovered from a human donor in good health. The chain couples TRBV7-7 to TRBJ2-5, with 7 bases fitting TRBD1. This CDR3 reads CASSSRQGETQYF. DNA for the CDR3: TGTGCTAGCAGTTCCCGACAGGGAGAGACCCAGTACTTC. Full variable domain (missing parts from reference TRBV7-7 and TRBJ2-5): GAGVSQSPRYKVTKRGQDVTLRCDPISSHATLYWYQQALGQGPEFLTYFNYEAQPDKSGLPSDRFSAERPEGSISTLTIQRTEQRDSAMYRCASSSRQGETQYFGPGTRLLVL.